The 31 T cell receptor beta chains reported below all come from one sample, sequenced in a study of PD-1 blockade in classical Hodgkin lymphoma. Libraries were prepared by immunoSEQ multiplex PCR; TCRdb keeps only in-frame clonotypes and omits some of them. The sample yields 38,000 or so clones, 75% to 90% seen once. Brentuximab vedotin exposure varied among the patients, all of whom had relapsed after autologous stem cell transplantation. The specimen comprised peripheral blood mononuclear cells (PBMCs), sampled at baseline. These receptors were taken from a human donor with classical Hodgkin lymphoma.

The CDR3 spells CANGVETQYF. In nucleotides, the CDR3 is TGTGCCAACGGGGTAGAGACCCAGTACTTC. V usage is TRBV6-6 and J usage is TRBJ2-5; D may be TRBD2 (5 bases). V was pared by 10 bases and J by 4 bases, with 7 bases between. The CDR3 extends over 10 amino acids. CDR1 is MNHNY and CDR2 is SVGAGI in the germline V gene (reference sequence).

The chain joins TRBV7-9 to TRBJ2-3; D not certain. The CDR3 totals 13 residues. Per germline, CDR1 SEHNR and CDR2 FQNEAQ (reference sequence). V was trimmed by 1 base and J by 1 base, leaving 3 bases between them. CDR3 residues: CASSLVRTDTQYF. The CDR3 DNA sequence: TGTGCCAGCAGCTTAGTACGCACAGATACGCAGTATTTT.

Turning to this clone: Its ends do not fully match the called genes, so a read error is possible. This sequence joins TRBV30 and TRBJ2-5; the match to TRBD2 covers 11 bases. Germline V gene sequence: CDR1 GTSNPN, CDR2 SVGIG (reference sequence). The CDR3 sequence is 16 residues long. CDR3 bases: TGTGCCTGGAGTGCCACTAGCGGGGGCAACCAGGAGACCCAGTACTTC. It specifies CAWSATSGGNQETQYF. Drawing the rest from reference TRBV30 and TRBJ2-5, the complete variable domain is SQTIHQWPATLVQPVGSPLSLECTVEGTSNPNLYWYRQAAGRGLQLLFYSVGIGQISSEVPQNLSASRPQDRQFILSSKKLLLSDSGFYLCAWSATSGGNQETQYFGPGTRLLVL.

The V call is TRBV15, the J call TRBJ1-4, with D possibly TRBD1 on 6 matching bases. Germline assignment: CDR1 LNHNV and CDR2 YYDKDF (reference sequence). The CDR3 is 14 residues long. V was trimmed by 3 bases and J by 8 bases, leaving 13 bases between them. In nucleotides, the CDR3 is TGTGCCACCAGCAGTAAAGGGGGAAGGGAAAAACTGTTTTTT. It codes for CATSSKGGREKLFF.

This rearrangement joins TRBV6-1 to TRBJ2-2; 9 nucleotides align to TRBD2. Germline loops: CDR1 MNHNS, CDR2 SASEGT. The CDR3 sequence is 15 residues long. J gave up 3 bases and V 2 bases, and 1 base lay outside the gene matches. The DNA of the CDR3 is TGTGCCAGCAGTGAACTAGCGGGGTACACCGGGGAGCTGTTTTTT. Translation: CASSELAGYTGELFF.

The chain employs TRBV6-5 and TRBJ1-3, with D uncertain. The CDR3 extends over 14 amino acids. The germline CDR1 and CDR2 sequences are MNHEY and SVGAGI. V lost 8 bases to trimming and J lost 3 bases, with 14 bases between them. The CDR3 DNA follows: TGTGCCAGCTCCATAGGCAGGAATGGAAACACCATATATTTT. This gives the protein CASSIGRNGNTIYF.

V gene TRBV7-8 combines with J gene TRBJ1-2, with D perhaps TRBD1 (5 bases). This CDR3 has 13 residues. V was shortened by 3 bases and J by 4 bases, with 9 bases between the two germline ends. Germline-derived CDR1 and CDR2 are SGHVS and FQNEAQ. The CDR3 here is CASSLSGTYGYTF. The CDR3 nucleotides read TGTGCCAGCAGCTTGTCAGGGACCTATGGCTACACCTTC.

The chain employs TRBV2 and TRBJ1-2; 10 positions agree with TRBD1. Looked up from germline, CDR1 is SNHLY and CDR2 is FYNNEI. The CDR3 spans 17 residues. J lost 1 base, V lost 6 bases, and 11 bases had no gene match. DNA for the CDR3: TGTGCCAGCAGAGTCAGATTCGGACAGGGGGTTAACTATGGCTACACCTTC. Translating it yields CASRVRFGQGVNYGYTF.

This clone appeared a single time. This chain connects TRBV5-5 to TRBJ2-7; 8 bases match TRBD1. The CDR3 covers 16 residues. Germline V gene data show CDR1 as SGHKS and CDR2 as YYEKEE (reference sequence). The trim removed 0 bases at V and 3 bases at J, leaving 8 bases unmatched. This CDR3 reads CASSLARGTGYYEQYF. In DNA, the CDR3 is TGTGCCAGCAGCTTGGCCCGGGGGACAGGATACTACGAGCAGTACTTC.

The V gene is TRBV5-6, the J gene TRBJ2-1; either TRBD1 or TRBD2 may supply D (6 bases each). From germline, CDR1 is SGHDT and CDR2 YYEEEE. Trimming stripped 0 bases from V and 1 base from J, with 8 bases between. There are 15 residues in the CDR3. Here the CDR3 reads CASSLVGGSYNEQFF. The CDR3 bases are TGTGCCAGCAGCTTGGTAGGGGGGTCCTACAATGAGCAGTTCTTC. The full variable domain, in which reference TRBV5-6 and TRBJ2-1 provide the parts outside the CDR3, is DAGVTQSPTHLIKTRGQQVTLRCSPKSGHDTVSWYQQALGQGPQFIFQYYEEEERQRGNFPDRFSGHQFPNYSSELNVNALLLGDSALYLCASSLVGGSYNEQFFGPGTRLTVL.

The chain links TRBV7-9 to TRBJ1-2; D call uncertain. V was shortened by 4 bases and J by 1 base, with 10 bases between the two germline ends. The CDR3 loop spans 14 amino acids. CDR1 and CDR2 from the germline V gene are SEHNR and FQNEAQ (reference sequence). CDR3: CASSSVDGNYGYTF. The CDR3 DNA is TGTGCCAGCAGCTCGGTCGACGGTAACTATGGCTACACCTTC.

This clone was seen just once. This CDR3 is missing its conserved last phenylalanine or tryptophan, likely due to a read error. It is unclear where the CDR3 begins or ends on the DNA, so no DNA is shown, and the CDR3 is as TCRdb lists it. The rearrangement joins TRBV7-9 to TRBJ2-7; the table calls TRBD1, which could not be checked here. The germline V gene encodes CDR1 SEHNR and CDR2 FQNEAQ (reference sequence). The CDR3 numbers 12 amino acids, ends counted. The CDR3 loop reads CASSLVGEKPTI.

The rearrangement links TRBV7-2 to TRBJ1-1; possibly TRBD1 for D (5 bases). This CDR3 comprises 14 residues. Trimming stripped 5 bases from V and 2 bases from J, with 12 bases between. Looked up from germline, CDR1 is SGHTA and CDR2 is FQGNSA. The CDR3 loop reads CASSPQGLNTEAFF. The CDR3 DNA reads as TGTGCCAGCAGCCCGCAGGGACTTAACACTGAAGCTTTCTTT. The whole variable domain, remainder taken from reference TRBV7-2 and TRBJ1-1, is GAGVSQSPSNKVTEKGKDVELRCDPISGHTALYWYRQSLGQGLEFLIYFQGNSAPDKSGLPSDRFSAERTGGSVSTLTIQRTQQEDSAVYLCASSPQGLNTEAFFGQGTRLTVV.

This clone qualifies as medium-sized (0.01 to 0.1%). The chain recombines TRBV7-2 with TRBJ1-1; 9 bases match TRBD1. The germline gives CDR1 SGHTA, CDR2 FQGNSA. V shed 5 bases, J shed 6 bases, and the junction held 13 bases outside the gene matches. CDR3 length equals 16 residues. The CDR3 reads CASSGPGTGMGAEAFF. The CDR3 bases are TGTGCCAGCAGCGGTCCCGGGACAGGGATGGGCGCTGAAGCTTTCTTT.

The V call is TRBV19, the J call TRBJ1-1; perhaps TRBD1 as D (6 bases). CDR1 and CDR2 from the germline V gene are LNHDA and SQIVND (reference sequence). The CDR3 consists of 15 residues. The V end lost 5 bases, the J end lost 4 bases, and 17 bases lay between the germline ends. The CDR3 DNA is TGTGCCAGTAGTCCGTACAGGGCGGGGGGCACTGAAGCTTTCTTT. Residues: CASSPYRAGGTEAFF.

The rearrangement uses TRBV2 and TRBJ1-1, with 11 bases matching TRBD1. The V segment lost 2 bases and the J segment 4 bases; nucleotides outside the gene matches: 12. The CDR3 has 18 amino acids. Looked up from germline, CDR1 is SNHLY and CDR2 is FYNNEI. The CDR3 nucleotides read TGTGCCAGCAGTGAAATCGGGGGACAGGGGGAATGGGGCACTGAAGCTTTCTTT. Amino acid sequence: CASSEIGGQGEWGTEAFF. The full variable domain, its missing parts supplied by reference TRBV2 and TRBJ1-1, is EPEVTQTPSHQVTQMGQEVILRCVPISNHLYFYWYRQILGQKVEFLVSFYNNEISEKSEIFDDQFSVERPDGSNFTLKIRSTKLEDSAMYFCASSEIGGQGEWGTEAFFGQGTRLTVV.

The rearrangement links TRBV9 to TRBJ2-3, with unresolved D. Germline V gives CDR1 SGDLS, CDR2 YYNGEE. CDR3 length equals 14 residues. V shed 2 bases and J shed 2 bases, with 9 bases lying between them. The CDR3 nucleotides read TGTGCCAGCAGCGTCGGACCTATCACAGATACGCAGTATTTT. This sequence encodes CASSVGPITDTQYF.

The CDR3 protein is CASSPDREYGYTF. The CDR3 coding sequence is TGTGCCAGCAGCCCAGACAGGGAGTATGGCTACACCTTC. The V gene is TRBV7-3, the J gene TRBJ1-2; 7 bases are shared with TRBD1. The junction had 5 bases not matched to a gene; V was cut back by 5 bases and J by 5 bases. The CDR3 has 13 amino acids. CDR1 and CDR2 from the germline V gene are SGHTA and FQGTGA.

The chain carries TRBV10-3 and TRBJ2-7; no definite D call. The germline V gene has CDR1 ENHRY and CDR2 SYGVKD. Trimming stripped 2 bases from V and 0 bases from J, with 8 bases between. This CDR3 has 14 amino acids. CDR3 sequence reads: CAISETESSYEQYF. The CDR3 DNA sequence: TGTGCCATCAGTGAGACCGAGAGCTCCTACGAGCAGTACTTC.

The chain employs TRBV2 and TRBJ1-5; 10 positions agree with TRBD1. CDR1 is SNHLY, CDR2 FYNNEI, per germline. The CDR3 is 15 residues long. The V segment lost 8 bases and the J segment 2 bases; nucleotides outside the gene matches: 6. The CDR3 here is CASGGDRGGNQPQHF. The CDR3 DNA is TGTGCCAGCGGGGGGGACAGGGGAGGCAATCAGCCCCAGCATTTT. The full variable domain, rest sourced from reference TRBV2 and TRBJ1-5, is EPEVTQTPSHQVTQMGQEVILRCVPISNHLYFYWYRQILGQKVEFLVSFYNNEISEKSEIFDDQFSVERPDGSNFTLKIRSTKLEDSAMYFCASGGDRGGNQPQHFGDGTRLSIL.

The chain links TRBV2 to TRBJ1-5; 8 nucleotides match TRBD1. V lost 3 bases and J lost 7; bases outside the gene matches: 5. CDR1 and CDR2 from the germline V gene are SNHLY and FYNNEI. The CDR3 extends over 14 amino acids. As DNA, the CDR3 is TGTGCCAGCAGTGATAGGACAGGGAGACAGCCCCAGCATTTT. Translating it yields CASSDRTGRQPQHF.

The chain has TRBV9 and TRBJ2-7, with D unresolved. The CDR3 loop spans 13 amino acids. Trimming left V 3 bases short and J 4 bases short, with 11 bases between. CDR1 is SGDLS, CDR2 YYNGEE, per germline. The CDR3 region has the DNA TGTGCCAGCAGCGCTCCGGCCTCTTACGAGCAGTACTTC. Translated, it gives CASSAPASYEQYF.

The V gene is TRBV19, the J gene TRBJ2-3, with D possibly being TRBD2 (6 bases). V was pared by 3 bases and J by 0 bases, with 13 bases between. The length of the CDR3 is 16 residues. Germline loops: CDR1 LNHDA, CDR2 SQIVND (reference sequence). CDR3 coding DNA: TGTGCCAGTAGTATCGGGGGTCCATCTAGCACAGATACGCAGTATTTT. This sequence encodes CASSIGGPSSTDTQYF. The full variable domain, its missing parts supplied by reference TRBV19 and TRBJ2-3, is DGGITQSPKYLFRKEGQNVTLSCEQNLNHDAMYWYRQDPGQGLRLIYYSQIVNDFQKGDIAEGYSVSREKKESFPLTVTSAQKNPTAFYLCASSIGGPSSTDTQYFGPGTRLTVL.

The CDR3 nucleotides are TGTGCCAGCAGTCTAGCGGGAGGAGTGTACGAGCAGTACTTC. It encodes CASSLAGGVYEQYF. This rearrangement joins TRBV11-3 to TRBJ2-7; 11 bases are a match to TRBD2. Trimming at V came to 6 bases and at J to 4 bases, leaving 5 bases not matched to a gene. The CDR3 extends over 14 amino acids. The germline V gene encodes CDR1 SGHNT and CDR2 YENEEA.

DNA of the CDR3: TGTGCCAGCAGCTTATTCGCTAGCACAGATACGCAGTATTTT. Amino acids: CASSLFASTDTQYF. The V call is TRBV5-8, the J call TRBJ2-3; D remains unclear. CDR1 is SGHTS and CDR2 is YDEGEE in the germline V gene. Trimming removed 2 bases from V and 0 bases from J, with 7 bases in between. CDR3 length equals 14 residues.

The CDR3 reads CASSVEASGFPGELFF. The CDR3 DNA is TGTGCCAGCAGCGTAGAGGCTAGCGGGTTTCCCGGGGAGCTGTTTTTT. V usage is TRBV9 and J usage is TRBJ2-2, with TRBD2 identical over 8 bases. The CDR3 spans 16 residues. From germline, CDR1 is SGDLS and CDR2 YYNGEE. Trimming at V came to 0 bases and at J to 6 bases, leaving 7 bases not matched to a gene.

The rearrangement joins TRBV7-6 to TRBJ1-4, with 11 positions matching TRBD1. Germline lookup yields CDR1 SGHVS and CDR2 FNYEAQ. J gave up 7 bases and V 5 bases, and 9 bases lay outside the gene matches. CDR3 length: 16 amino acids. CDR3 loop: CASSPIPGTGGEKLFF. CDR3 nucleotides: TGTGCCAGCAGCCCCATCCCCGGGACAGGGGGTGAAAAACTGTTTTTT. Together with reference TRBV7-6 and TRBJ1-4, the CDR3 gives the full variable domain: GAGVSQSPRYKVTKRGQDVALRCDPISGHVSLYWYRQALGQGPEFLTYFNYEAQQDKSGLPNDRFSAERPEGSISTLTIQRTEQRDSAMYRCASSPIPGTGGEKLFFGSGTQLSVL.

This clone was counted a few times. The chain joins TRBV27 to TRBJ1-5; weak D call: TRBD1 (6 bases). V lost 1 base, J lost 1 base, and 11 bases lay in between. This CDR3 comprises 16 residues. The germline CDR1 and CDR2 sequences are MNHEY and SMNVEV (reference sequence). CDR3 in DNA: TGTGCCAGCAGTTTATTTTGGGGGCTAAGCAATCAGCCCCAGCATTTT. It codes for CASSLFWGLSNQPQHF.

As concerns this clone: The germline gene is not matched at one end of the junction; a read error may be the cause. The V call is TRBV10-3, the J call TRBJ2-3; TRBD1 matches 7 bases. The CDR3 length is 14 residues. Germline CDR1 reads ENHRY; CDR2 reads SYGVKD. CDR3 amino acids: CATSGDRSTDTQYF. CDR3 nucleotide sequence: TGTGCCACCAGTGGGGACAGAAGCACAGATACGCAGTATTTT.

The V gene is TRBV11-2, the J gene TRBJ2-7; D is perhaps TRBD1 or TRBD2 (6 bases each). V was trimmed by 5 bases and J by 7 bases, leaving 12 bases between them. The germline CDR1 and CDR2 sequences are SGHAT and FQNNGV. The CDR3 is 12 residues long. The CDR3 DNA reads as TGTGCCAGCAGCCGGGGGCCCGGGGAGCAGTACTTC. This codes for CASSRGPGEQYF.

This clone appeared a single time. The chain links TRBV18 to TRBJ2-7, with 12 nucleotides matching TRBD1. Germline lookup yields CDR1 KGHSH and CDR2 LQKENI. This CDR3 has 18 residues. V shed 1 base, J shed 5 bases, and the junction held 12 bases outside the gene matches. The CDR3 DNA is TGTGCCAGCTCACCACACTCTCTCGGGACAGGGGGCGTCAACGAGCAGTACTTC. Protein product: CASSPHSLGTGGVNEQYF.